Below are 6 T cell receptor beta chains sequenced from a single sample in a study of CD8 T cells in ankylosing spondylitis. From the 5' RACE reads, TCRdb called clonotypes with MiXCR, one entry per CDR3 protein. The table records around 140,000 distinct CDR3 sequences, 9.5% to 12% of them present only once. The sample was blood, either unsorted or a sorted T cell fraction (not recorded which). Receptors originate from a female donor with ankylosing spondylitis or in good health (not recorded which).

Ten or more counts support this clonotype. The chain uses TRBV12-3 or TRBV12-4 and TRBJ2-1; 8 nucleotides line up with TRBD2. The V gene end was trimmed by 5 bases and the J gene end by 3 bases; junction bases not matched to a gene: 9. The CDR3 runs to 16 residues. Here the CDR3 DNA reads TGTGCCAGCAGTCTCTCGTCGCGGGGGGACTACAATGAGCAGTTCTTC. It translates to CASSLSSRGDYNEQFF.

Ten or more counts support this clonotype. The gene calls are TRBV12-3 or TRBV12-4 and TRBJ2-1; unclear D gene. V lost 5 bases and J lost 10, with 6 bases in between. The CDR3 covers 10 residues. The CDR3 nucleotides are TGTGCCAGCAGTCGACGAGAGCAGTTCTTC. It codes for CASSRREQFF.

This clonotype was recorded at least ten times. The chain joins TRBV6-2 or TRBV6-3 to TRBJ1-1; weak D call: TRBD1 (6 bases). V shed 4 bases and J shed 9 bases, with 12 bases lying between them. This CDR3 region has 12 residues. CDR1 is MNHEY, CDR2 SVGEGT, per germline. CDR3 sequence (DNA): TGTGCCAGCAGTTTGGGGACACCGAAAGCTTTCTTT. This gives the protein CASSLGTPKAFF.

This clonotype has a count of ten or more. The chain employs TRBV27 and TRBJ2-1; D is possibly TRBD1 or TRBD2 (5 bases each). Trimming took off 5 bases at V and 6 bases at J, with 8 bases between the two ends. CDR1 is MNHEY and CDR2 is SMNVEV in the germline V gene (reference sequence). CDR3 size: 12 residues. CDR3 DNA sequence: TGTGCCAGCAGTGCTGGGGGCAATGAGCAGTTCTTC. Its translation is CASSAGGNEQFF.

This clonotype was seen repeatedly, ten times or more. This chain connects TRBV12-5 to TRBJ2-7; tentatively, D is TRBD2 (6 bases). The CDR3 consists of 13 residues. Germline V gene data show CDR1 as LGHNT and CDR2 as FRNRAP. V was shortened by 1 base and J by 11 bases, with 15 bases between the two germline ends. CDR3 protein: CASGLETGTRKYF. The CDR3 region has the DNA TGTGCTAGTGGTTTGGAAACCGGGACTCGGAAGTACTTC.

This clonotype has a handful of counts. This rearrangement joins TRBV9 to TRBJ2-4; 10 bases agree with TRBD2. CDR1 is SGDLS, CDR2 YYNGEE, per germline. The CDR3 covers 18 residues. The ends lost 0 bases at V and 6 bases at J; junction bases unmatched: 12. CDR3 sequence reads: CASSVEGSSGGPTNIQYF. CDR3 DNA sequence: TGTGCCAGCAGCGTAGAAGGGTCTAGCGGGGGCCCGACAAACATTCAGTACTTC.